The clone carrying this TCR beta chain appeared once. What it recognizes is unknown. Reverse transcription of 0.5 to 1 ug RNA was performed with random hexamers. The amplification used immunoSEQ multiplex PCR on TCR beta CDR3; it spanned 54 Vbeta and 13 Jbeta. TCRdb re-derived calls from the immunoSEQ multiplex PCR reads in MiXCR, one entry per CDR3 protein. The sample contains around 190,000 distinct CDR3 sequences, roughly 96% of which appear only once. These data originate in a study of CD8 T cells in Susac syndrome. Study outcomes and limitations: The authors acknowledged that their TCR sequencing and HLA analysis involved a relatively small number of individuals.

Sequencing of TCR beta was undertaken in CD8+ and CD4+ T cells derived from blood. Both CD4+ and CD8+ T cells were negatively isolated, and TEMRA cells underwent FACS enrichment. Germline trimming cut 0 bases from V and 2 bases from J; bases unmatched to any gene: 8. The CDR3 runs to 16 residues. CDR1 and CDR2 (germline): DFQATT, SNEGSKA (reference sequence). This receptor was taken from a human donor with multiple sclerosis. The sample taken for sequencing was CD8+ T cells from PBMCs. The V gene is TRBV20-1, the J gene TRBJ2-3, with TRBD2 matching 7 bases. For the CDR3, the DNA is TGCAGTGCTAGAGATCGGCTAGCGGCATTCACAGATACGCAGTATTTT. Translating it yields CSARDRLAAFTDTQYF.